This note documents a single T cell receptor (beta chain) sequence. Among the patients, none had received any treatment before thyroid surgery. This sample stems from a study of metastatic and nonmetastatic thyroid tumors. The overall study: Repertoire data that came from the blood and tumor or nodule tissue of malignant and benign thyroid patients were compared.

TCRdb reanalyzed the PCR reads with MiXCR. The sample records about 43,000 clones, about 24% being singletons. The sequenced sample consisted of tumor tissue. This sequence originates from a female donor with papillary thyroid cancer or a benign thyroid nodule (not recorded which). Some clones in this sample may be carry-over from other donors' samples.

As DNA, the CDR3 is TGTGCCAGCAGCTTAACGGCAGGACCGTACTACGAGCAGTACTTC. Its translation is CASSLTAGPYYEQYF. The chain uses TRBV7-3 and TRBJ2-7; D ambiguous. V was pared by 0 bases and J by 3 bases, with 12 bases between. Germline V lookup: CDR1 SGHTA, CDR2 FQGTGA. The CDR3 is 15 residues long.